The T cell receptor beta chain described here comes from a study of T cell responses to AZD1222 COVID-19 vaccine. Study-wide results and limits: CD4 TCRs covered the whole spike, strongest at regions 160-218 and 743-854.

Clones were sequenced by immunoSEQ multiplex PCR, and TCRdb holds only the in-frame ones, with some missing. The sample contains approximately 130,000 clones, over 85% of which appear only once. The CDR3 contains 14 residues. V was clipped by 6 bases and J by 7 bases; unmatched bases: 8. Germline assignment: CDR1 LNHDA and CDR2 SQIVND (reference sequence). Concerning this clone: Its antigen is unknown.

The sequenced sample was peripheral blood, obtained on day 0 of AZD1222 vaccination. The clonotype originates from an adult in good health. This chain links TRBV19 with TRBJ2-5; 10 bases align to TRBD1. CDR3 DNA: TGTGCCAGTAGCCGGGGACAGGGGATCGGGACCCAGTACTTC. Amino acid sequence: CASSRGQGIGTQYF. Combining the CDR3 with reference TRBV19 and TRBJ2-5 gives the whole variable domain DGGITQSPKYLFRKEGQNVTLSCEQNLNHDAMYWYRQDPGQGLRLIYYSQIVNDFQKGDIAEGYSVSREKKESFPLTVTSAQKNPTAFYLCASSRGQGIGTQYFGPGTRLLVL.